This TCR beta chain was documented in a study of glioma-infiltrating T cells after dendritic cell vaccination. The primer mix had 60 V beta and 13 J beta primers. Profiling relied on immunoSEQ multiplex PCR, and the TCRdb table lists in-frame clones only, not all of them. The table records about 24,000 clones, nearly 90% of them present only once. Time point of the sample: after dendritic cell vaccination, including at tumor progression/relapse. Germline CDR1 reads LNHDA; CDR2 reads SQIVND (reference sequence). This CDR3 region has 11 residues. Trimming cost V 6 bases and J 7 bases, with 8 bases left between them.

Sample: blood, taken after dendritic cell vaccination. V gene TRBV19 combines with J gene TRBJ2-3; D not resolved. The clonotype was recovered from a human donor with glioblastoma. DNA of the CDR3: TGTGCCAGTAGCCGAGAGAATACGCAGTATTTT. As protein: CASSRENTQYF. The full variable domain, rest sourced from reference TRBV19 and TRBJ2-3, is DGGITQSPKYLFRKEGQNVTLSCEQNLNHDAMYWYRQDPGQGLRLIYYSQIVNDFQKGDIAEGYSVSREKKESFPLTVTSAQKNPTAFYLCASSRENTQYFGPGTRLTVL.